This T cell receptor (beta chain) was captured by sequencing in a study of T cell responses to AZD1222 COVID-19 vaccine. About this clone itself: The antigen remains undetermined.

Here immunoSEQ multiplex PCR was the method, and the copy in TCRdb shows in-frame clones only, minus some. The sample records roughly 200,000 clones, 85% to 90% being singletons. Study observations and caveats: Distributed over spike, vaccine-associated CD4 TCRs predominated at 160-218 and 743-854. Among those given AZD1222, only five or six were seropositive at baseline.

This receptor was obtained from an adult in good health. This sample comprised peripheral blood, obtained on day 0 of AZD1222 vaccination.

The CDR3 is CSVDPWTSSETQYF. The CDR3 coding sequence is TGCAGCGTTGACCCATGGACTAGCTCGGAGACCCAGTACTTC. This rearrangement joins TRBV29-1 to TRBJ2-5, with 8 bases identical to TRBD2. The CDR3 extends over 14 amino acids. V lost 3 bases and J lost 5; bases outside the gene matches: 8. Germline lookup yields CDR1 SQVTM and CDR2 ANQGSEA.